Listed below are T cell receptor beta chains from one sample, sequenced in a study of blood T cell repertoires in COVID-19. Produced via immunoSEQ multiplex PCR; TCRdb's table is partial and in-frame only. The sample lists some 460,000 clones; approximately 90% were seen once. Sequences were obtained from PBMCs or T cells enriched from blood (not recorded which). The receptor source for this set is a woman under 30 with acute COVID-19. Each CDR3 is given with its conserved first and last residue.

j_call,v_call,cdr3_aa
TRBJ1-3,TRBV6-5,CASSSDQQGFGNTIYF
TRBJ2-7,TRBV28,CASSNRDSYEQYF
TRBJ2-5,TRBV28,CASLQIFQETQYF
TRBJ2-6,TRBV19,CASTIQGRSGANVLTF
TRBJ2-7,TRBV7-2,CASNQGQRELYEQYF
TRBJ2-2,TRBV6-5,CASRKQGASGELFF
TRBJ1-5,TRBV19,CASSMTGWGTQPQHF
TRBJ1-6,TRBV7-3,CASSLETGKSPLHF
TRBJ1-2,TRBV7-2,CASSLDRVLGYTF
TRBJ2-7,TRBV3-1/TRBV3-2,CASSQQGGGEQYF
TRBJ1-1,TRBV10-1,CASSEVRGTEAFF
TRBJ1-5,TRBV12-5,CASGFDQPQHF
TRBJ2-7,TRBV28,CASSLLAGVYEQYF
TRBJ2-7,TRBV18,CASSPQDRGLLEQYF
TRBJ2-7,TRBV19,CASRDRRLYEQYF
TRBJ1-4,TRBV29-1,CSVMTGDNEKLFF
TRBJ1-1,TRBV5-8,CASSSIFTVNTEAFF
TRBJ1-3,TRBV11-2,CASSLTGYEGLIGNTIYF
TRBJ1-1,TRBV6-5,CASTSKLSGGFEAFF
TRBJ2-3,TRBV29-1,CSVGRFRRVRTDTQYF
TRBJ2-7,TRBV10-3,CAISETAGTTYEQYF
TRBJ1-1,TRBV5-6,CASSSQTVTMNTEAFF
TRBJ2-1,TRBV6-9,CASSHTGDEQFF
TRBJ2-1,TRBV5-1,CASSVGTPNNEQFF
TRBJ1-6,TRBV5-4,CASSFRHDSPLHF
TRBJ2-1,TRBV24-1,CATNGRAENEQFF
TRBJ1-4,TRBV3-1/TRBV3-2,CASSQRPGFTTNEKLFF
TRBJ2-1,TRBV10-2,CASSDRGGSDNEQFF
TRBJ2-3,TRBV3-1/TRBV3-2,CASRPGGAMTDTQYF
TRBJ2-5,TRBV28,CASRPYSSGQETQYF
TRBJ1-4,TRBV6-1,CASSEVGGQVEKLFF
TRBJ2-2,TRBV30,CAWSVTARGELFF
TRBJ1-3,TRBV4-3,CASSQESAGPNTIYF
TRBJ2-7,TRBV7-2,CASSADSYPYEQYF
TRBJ1-5,TRBV4-1,CASSQYTGTGNQPQHF
TRBJ1-4,TRBV7-9,CASSLEDRQKLFF
TRBJ2-1,TRBV5-1,CASSLAAEKYNEQFF
TRBJ2-1,TRBV9,CASSVVGFSSYNEQFF
TRBJ1-6,TRBV7-2,CASSPGQGVSPLHF
TRBJ2-5,TRBV6-5,CASSPGTKETQYF
TRBJ1-1,TRBV6-5,CASGQETRLAFF
TRBJ1-5,TRBV5-8,CASSSYNQPQHF
TRBJ2-1,TRBV7-2,CASSINRDNEQFF
TRBJ2-7,TRBV7-9,CASSLRTDYEQYF
TRBJ2-4,TRBV13,CASSGQGLAKNIQYF
TRBJ2-5,TRBV11-3,CASSPQGAETQYF
TRBJ2-1,TRBV4-1,CASSQVFLFEQFF
TRBJ2-1,TRBV18,CASSPQGRQISYNEQFF
TRBJ2-5,TRBV12-3/TRBV12-4,CASRVGLETQYF
TRBJ2-2,TRBV11-2,CATTPRAGELFF
TRBJ2-7,TRBV10-2,CASSERGYEQYF
TRBJ2-7,TRBV7-8,CASSLLAGGTSYEQYF
TRBJ1-3,TRBV4-3,CASSQGQDLSGNTIYF
TRBJ1-1,TRBV7-2,CASSTRLDWNTEAFF
TRBJ2-7,TRBV6-5,CASSYTPGTWNYEQYF